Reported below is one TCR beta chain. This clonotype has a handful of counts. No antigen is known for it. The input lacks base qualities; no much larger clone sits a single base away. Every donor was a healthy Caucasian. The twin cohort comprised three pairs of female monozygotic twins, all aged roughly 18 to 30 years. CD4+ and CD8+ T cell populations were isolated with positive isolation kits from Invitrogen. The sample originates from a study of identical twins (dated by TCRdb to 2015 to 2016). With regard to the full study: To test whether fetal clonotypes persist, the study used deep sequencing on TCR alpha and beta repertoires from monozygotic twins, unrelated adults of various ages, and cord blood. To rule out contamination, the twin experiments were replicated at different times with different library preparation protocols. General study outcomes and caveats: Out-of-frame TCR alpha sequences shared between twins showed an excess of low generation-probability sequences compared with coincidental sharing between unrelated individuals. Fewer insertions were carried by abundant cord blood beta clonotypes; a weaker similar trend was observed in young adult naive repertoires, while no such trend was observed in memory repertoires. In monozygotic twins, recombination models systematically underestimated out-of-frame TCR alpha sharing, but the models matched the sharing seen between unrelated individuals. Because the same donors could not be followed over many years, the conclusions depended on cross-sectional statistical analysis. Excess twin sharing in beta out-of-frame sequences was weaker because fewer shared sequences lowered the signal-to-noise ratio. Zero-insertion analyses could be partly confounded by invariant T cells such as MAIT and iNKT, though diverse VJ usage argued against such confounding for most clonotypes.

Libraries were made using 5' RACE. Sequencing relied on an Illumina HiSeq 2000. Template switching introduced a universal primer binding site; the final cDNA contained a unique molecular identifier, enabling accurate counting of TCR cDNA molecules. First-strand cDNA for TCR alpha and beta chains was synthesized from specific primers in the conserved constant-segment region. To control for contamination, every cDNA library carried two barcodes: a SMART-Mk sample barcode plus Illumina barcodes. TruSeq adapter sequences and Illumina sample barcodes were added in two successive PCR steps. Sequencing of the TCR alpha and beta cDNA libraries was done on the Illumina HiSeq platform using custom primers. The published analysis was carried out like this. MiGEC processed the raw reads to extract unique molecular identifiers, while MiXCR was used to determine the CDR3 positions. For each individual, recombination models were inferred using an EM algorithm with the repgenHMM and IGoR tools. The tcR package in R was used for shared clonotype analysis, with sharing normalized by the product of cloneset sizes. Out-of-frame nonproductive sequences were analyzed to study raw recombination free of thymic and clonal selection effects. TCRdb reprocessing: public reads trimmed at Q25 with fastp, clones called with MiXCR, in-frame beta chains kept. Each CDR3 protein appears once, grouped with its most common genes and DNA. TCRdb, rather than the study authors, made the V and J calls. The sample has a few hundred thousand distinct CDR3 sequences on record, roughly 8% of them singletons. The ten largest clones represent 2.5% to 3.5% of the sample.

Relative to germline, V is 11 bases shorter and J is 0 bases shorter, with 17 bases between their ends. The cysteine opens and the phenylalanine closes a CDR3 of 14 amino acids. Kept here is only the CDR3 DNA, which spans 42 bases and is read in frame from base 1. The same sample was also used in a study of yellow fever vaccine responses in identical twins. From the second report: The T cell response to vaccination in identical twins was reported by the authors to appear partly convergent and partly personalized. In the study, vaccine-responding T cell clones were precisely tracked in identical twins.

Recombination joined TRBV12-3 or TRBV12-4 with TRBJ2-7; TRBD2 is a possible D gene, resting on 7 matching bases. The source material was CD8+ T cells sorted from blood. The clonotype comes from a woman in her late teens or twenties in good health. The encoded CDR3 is CASGEGDFSYEQYF. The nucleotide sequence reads TGTGCCTCGGGGGAGGGGGACTTCTCCTACGAGCAGTACTTC.